This entry lists 22 T cell receptor beta chains sequenced from one sample in a study of blood T cell repertoires in COVID-19 (dated by TCRdb to the early 2020s). The library was obtained by the immunoSEQ multiplex PCR assay. TCRdb retrieved this table from immuneACCESS and kept in-frame rearrangements only. Not all clones are present; in checked studies, unresolved V genes account for under half, and no reason is known for the remainder. The sample includes over 150,000 clones, with roughly 81% observed a single time. 12% of the sample comes from the top ten. Sequencing was done on a sample of peripheral blood. The origin of the receptors is an elderly woman with COVID-19, enrolled during active disease.

This clone has more than one count but fewer than ten. This CDR3 is CASSLGQAGYEPQHF. The CDR3 region has the DNA TGCGCCAGCAGCTTGGGACAGGCCGGGTATGAGCCCCAGCATTTT. The chain joins TRBV5-1 to TRBJ1-5; D may be TRBD1 (6 bases). The CDR3 covers 15 residues. Germline values: CDR1 SGHRS, CDR2 YFSETQ. V was shortened by 0 bases and J by 8 bases, with 15 bases between the two germline ends.

The chain carries TRBV6-2 or TRBV6-3 and TRBJ2-7; 7 bases agree with TRBD2. V trimming: 2 bases; J trimming: 7 bases; junction bases outside the gene matches: 2. The CDR3 sequence is 12 residues long. Germline CDR1 and CDR2: MNHEY and SVGEGT. CDR3 amino acids: CASSYRREEQYF. CDR3 nucleotides: TGTGCCAGCAGTTACAGGCGGGAGGAGCAGTACTTC.

This clone appeared once. The gene calls are TRBV15 and TRBJ1-2; the D gene is possibly TRBD1 (6 bases). Per the germline V gene, CDR1 is LNHNV and CDR2 is YYDKDF (reference sequence). The V end was cut by 0 bases, the J end by 5 bases, with 10 bases between. CDR3 size: 14 residues. The CDR3 coding sequence is TGTGCCACCAGCAGAGACCGGGGGGCGTATGGCTACACCTTC. Translating gives CATSRDRGAYGYTF.

Turning to this clone: The same CDR3 also results from other DNA sequences found in this sample. This chain connects TRBV7-2 to TRBJ2-2; D is unresolved. The CDR3 loop spans 14 amino acids. The V end lost 2 bases, the J end lost 1 base, and 5 bases lay between the germline ends. Looked up from germline, CDR1 is SGHTA and CDR2 is FQGNSA. The CDR3 nucleotides read TGTGCCAGCAGCTTATACAGGAACACCGGGGAGCTGTTTTTT. Translating gives CASSLYRNTGELFF.

This rearrangement joins TRBV29-1 to TRBJ2-7; 9 bases are shared with TRBD1. The V and J ends lost 6 bases and 2 bases, in that order; junction bases with no gene match: 8. This CDR3 has 14 residues. CDR1 and CDR2 (germline): SQVTM, ANQGSEA. The CDR3 sequence: CSVTRTGDTYEQYF. CDR3 sequence (DNA): TGCAGCGTGACCAGGACAGGGGATACCTACGAGCAGTACTTC.

J is TRBJ2-3 and V is TRBV5-6; 9 bases fit TRBD2. V lost 6 bases and J lost 6; bases outside the gene matches: 11. The CDR3 runs 15 residues. Germline V lookup: CDR1 SGHDT, CDR2 YYEEEE. CDR3 in DNA: TGTGCCAGCAACAGAGCCCTAGCGGGGATGGATACGCAGTATTTT. Translation: CASNRALAGMDTQYF.

This clone has only a few counts. V gene TRBV10-3 combines with J gene TRBJ1-2; no reliable D call. Trimming took off 4 bases at V and 6 bases at J, with 9 bases between the two ends. From germline, CDR1 is ENHRY and CDR2 SYGVKD. The CDR3 is 12 amino acids. The chain's CDR3 is CAISAGRDGYTF. The CDR3 DNA is TGTGCCATCAGTGCCGGCCGGGATGGCTACACCTTC.

This chain links TRBV7-3 with TRBJ2-1; no firm D call. V gave up 0 bases and J gave up 4 bases, with 13 bases separating them. CDR1 SGHTA and CDR2 FQGTGA come from the germline V gene. The CDR3 sequence is 16 residues long. As DNA, the CDR3 is TGTGCCAGCAGCTTAACAGCCGCCTCCAAATACAATGAGCAGTTCTTC. It encodes CASSLTAASKYNEQFF. Full variable domain (outside the CDR3, taken from reference TRBV7-3 and TRBJ2-1): GAGVSQTPSNKVTEKGKYVELRCDPISGHTALYWYRQSLGQGPEFLIYFQGTGAADDSGLPNDRFFAVRPEGSVSTLKIQRTERGDSAVYLCASSLTAASKYNEQFFGPGTRLTVL.

This chain links TRBV7-9 with TRBJ2-3; no firm D call. CDR1 SEHNR and CDR2 FQNEAQ come from the germline V gene (reference sequence). Trimming stripped 6 bases from V and 2 bases from J, with 9 bases between. The CDR3 sequence is 13 residues long. CDR3 nucleotide sequence: TGTGCCAGCAGACCTAGTAACACAGATACGCAGTATTTT. This translates into CASRPSNTDTQYF.

The chain links TRBV7-9 to TRBJ1-1; D is possibly TRBD1 (5 bases). V was shortened by 0 bases and J by 7 bases, with 6 bases between the two germline ends. The CDR3 is 12 residues long. CDR1 SEHNR and CDR2 FQNEAQ come from the germline V gene (reference sequence). The CDR3 spells CASSLAQGEAFF. The CDR3 DNA reads as TGTGCCAGCAGCTTAGCGCAGGGTGAAGCTTTCTTT. Full variable domain (outside the CDR3, taken from reference TRBV7-9 and TRBJ1-1): DTGVSQNPRHKITKRGQNVTFRCDPISEHNRLYWYRQTLGQGPEFLTYFQNEAQLEKSRLLSDRFSAERPKGSFSTLEIQRTEQGDSAMYLCASSLAQGEAFFGQGTRLTVV.

V gene TRBV29-1 combines with J gene TRBJ2-1; D remains ambiguous. V was pared by 1 base and J by 9 bases, with 10 bases between. This CDR3 has 12 residues. CDR1 SQVTM and CDR2 ANQGSEA come from the germline V gene. The CDR3 here is CSVEAKIGEQFF. CDR3 nucleotide sequence: TGCAGCGTTGAAGCTAAGATCGGTGAGCAGTTCTTC.

In this sample, this clone turned up a few times. This chain uses TRBV5-4 with TRBJ2-3, with D uncertain. Deletions cut 5 bases from V and 7 bases from J, with 14 bases between. CDR1 and CDR2 (germline): SGHNT, YYREEE (reference sequence). The CDR3 runs to 13 residues. CDR3 amino acids: CASSSTREYTQYF. The CDR3 region has the DNA TGTGCCAGCAGTTCCACCCGAGAATATACGCAGTATTTT.

The V and J genes are TRBV5-8 and TRBJ1-2; maybe TRBD1 (6 bases). The CDR3 covers 15 residues. V was trimmed by 2 bases and J by 3 bases, leaving 14 bases between them. Germline assignment: CDR1 SGHTS and CDR2 YDEGEE. The CDR3 nucleotides read TGTGCCAGCAGCTTCGAGCACCAGGGGTACTATGGCTACACCTTC. This sequence encodes CASSFEHQGYYGYTF.

The chain joins TRBV12-5 to TRBJ2-1; 12 bases match TRBD2. Germline CDR1 LGHNT, CDR2 FRNRAP. The CDR3 length is 18 residues. The ends lost 3 bases at V and 0 bases at J; junction bases unmatched: 6. DNA for the CDR3: TGTGCTAGTGGTTTCATTCTAGCGGGGGGGAGCTCCTACAATGAGCAGTTCTTC. Its protein is CASGFILAGGSSYNEQFF.

The chain joins TRBV10-3 to TRBJ1-3; D is undetermined. This CDR3 region has 11 residues. Looked up from germline, CDR1 is ENHRY and CDR2 is SYGVKD. V lost 11 bases and J 2 bases, leaving 7 bases between the germline ends. CDR3 amino acids: CASGPGNTIYF. In nucleotides, the CDR3 is TGTGCCTCTGGCCCTGGAAACACCATATATTTT.

The V gene is TRBV5-1, the J gene TRBJ2-1; the D is unclear. Trimming took off 2 bases at V and 0 bases at J, with 9 bases between the two ends. The germline V gene has CDR1 SGHRS and CDR2 YFSETQ. The CDR3 is made up of 15 amino acids. This CDR3 reads CASSFGSRSYNEQFF. CDR3 DNA sequence: TGCGCCAGCAGCTTCGGTAGCCGCTCCTACAATGAGCAGTTCTTC.

The chain carries TRBV11-2 and TRBJ2-7; 11 bases map to TRBD2. V was pared by 1 base and J by 1 base, with 6 bases of the junction left unmatched. The CDR3 length is 17 residues. Germline CDR1 SGHAT, CDR2 FQNNGV. Here the CDR3 DNA reads TGTGCCAGCAGCTTAGTCGAGGGACTAGCGGTTTCCTACGAGCAGTACTTC. It yields the protein CASSLVEGLAVSYEQYF.

The chain uses TRBV18 and TRBJ2-3, with TRBD1 matching 12 bases. The germline gives CDR1 KGHSH, CDR2 LQKENI. The CDR3 runs to 19 residues. Trimming removed 2 bases from V and 6 bases from J; junction bases left unmatched: 15. The CDR3 nucleotides read TGTGCCAGCTCACCAGGGCCGCTATATGGGACAGGGGGCGAGGATACGCAGTATTTT. Protein product: CASSPGPLYGTGGEDTQYF.

The chain recombines TRBV5-1 with TRBJ1-3; D possibly corresponds to TRBD1 (5 bases). The V gene's germline CDR1 is SGHRS and CDR2 YFSETQ. The length of the CDR3 is 16 residues. The ends were cut back, 0 bases at V and 0 bases at J, with 10 bases in the middle. The CDR3, as DNA: TGCGCCAGCAGCTTGGGGGGCTCTTACTCTGGAAACACCATATATTTT. Translated: CASSLGGSYSGNTIYF.

V and J are TRBV4-2 and TRBJ2-3; 7 bases match TRBD2. The germline V gene encodes CDR1 LGHNA and CDR2 YNFKEQ. Trimming cost V 2 bases and J 6 bases; bases outside gene matches: 8. The CDR3 extends over 15 amino acids. CDR3 loop: CASSQLILGGDTQYF. The CDR3 DNA reads as TGTGCCAGCAGCCAATTAATCTTGGGGGGGGATACGCAGTATTTT.

The rearrangement links TRBV6-1 to TRBJ1-1; tentative D call: TRBD1 (6 bases). This CDR3 is 15 amino acids long. Trimming took 2 bases from V and 3 from J, leaving 13 bases between them. Germline V lookup: CDR1 MNHNS, CDR2 SASEGT. CDR3 bases: TGTGCCAGCAGTGAAATTGGACAGTTGGACACTGAAGCTTTCTTT. It translates to CASSEIGQLDTEAFF.

This clone has more than one count but fewer than ten. J is TRBJ2-7 and V is TRBV14; a weak D match, TRBD1 (5 bases). Germline CDR1 reads SGHDN; CDR2 reads FVKESK. The ends were cut back, 1 base at V and 6 bases at J, with 10 bases in the middle. The CDR3 loop spans 13 amino acids. This CDR3 is CASSQARVGEQYF. Written as DNA, the CDR3 is TGTGCCAGCAGCCAAGCCAGGGTCGGCGAGCAGTACTTC.